The clone carrying this T cell receptor (beta chain) was found a few times. Its antigen is currently unknown. These data belong to a study of OX40 agonist ivuxolimab in advanced cancers. Overall study: Three patients, one with hepatocellular carcinoma and two with cutaneous melanoma, achieved partial responses. Study-wide results and limits: Doses of 0.1 to 3.0 mg/kg were accompanied by clonal expansion of CD4+ and CD8+ blood T cells by week 6.

TCRdb keeps only in-frame clones here, not all; method: immunoSEQ multiplex PCR. The sample has 25,000 or so clones; around 75% are singletons. Sequenced here: CD4+ or CD8+ T cells sorted from blood, sampled in a trial of the OX40 agonist ivuxolimab. This sequence was found in an adult with an advanced solid tumor such as melanoma, head and neck, liver or kidney cancer.

DNA for the CDR3: TGTGCCAGCAGCCCTCGGGACAGGGGCACTGGCTACACCTTC. Amino acid sequence: CASSPRDRGTGYTF. The V call is TRBV9, the J call TRBJ1-2; 10 nucleotides agree with TRBD1. The CDR3 contains 14 residues. The V gene's germline CDR1 is SGDLS and CDR2 YYNGEE. The V and J ends lost 4 bases and 7 bases, in that order; junction bases with no gene match: 7.